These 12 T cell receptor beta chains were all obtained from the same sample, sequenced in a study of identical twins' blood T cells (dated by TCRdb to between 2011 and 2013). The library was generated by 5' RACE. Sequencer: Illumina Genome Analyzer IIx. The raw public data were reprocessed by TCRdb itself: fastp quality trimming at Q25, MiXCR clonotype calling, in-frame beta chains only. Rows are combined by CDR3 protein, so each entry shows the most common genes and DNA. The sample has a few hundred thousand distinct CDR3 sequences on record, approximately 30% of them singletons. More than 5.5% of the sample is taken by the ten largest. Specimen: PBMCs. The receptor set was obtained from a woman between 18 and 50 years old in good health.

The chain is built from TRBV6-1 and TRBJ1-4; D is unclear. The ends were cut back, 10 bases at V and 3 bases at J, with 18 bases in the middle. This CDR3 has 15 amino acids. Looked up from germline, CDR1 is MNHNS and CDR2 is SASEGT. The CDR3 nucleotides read TGTGCCACTCTTAGGCAGGCTCTATCTAATGAAAAACTGTTTTTT. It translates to CATLRQALSNEKLFF.

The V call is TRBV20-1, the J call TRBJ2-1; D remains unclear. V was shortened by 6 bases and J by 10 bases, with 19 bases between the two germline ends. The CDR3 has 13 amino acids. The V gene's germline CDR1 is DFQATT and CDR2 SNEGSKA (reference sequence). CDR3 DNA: TGCAGTGCCCCATCTGACCGAAGAAAAGAGCAGTTCTTC. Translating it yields CSAPSDRRKEQFF.

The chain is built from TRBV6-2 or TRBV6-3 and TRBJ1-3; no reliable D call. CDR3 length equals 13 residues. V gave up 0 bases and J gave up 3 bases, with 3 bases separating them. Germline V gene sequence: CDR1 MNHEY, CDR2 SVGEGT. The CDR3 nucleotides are TGTGCCAGCAGTTACTCGATTGGAAACACCATATATTTT. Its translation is CASSYSIGNTIYF.

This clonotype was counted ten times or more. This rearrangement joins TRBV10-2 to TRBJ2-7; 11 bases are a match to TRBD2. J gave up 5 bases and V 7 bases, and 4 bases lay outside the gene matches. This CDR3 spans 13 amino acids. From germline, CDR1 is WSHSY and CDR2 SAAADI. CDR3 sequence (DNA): TGCGCCAGCACCCTAGCGGGGGGCCACGAGCAGTACTTC. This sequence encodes CASTLAGGHEQYF.

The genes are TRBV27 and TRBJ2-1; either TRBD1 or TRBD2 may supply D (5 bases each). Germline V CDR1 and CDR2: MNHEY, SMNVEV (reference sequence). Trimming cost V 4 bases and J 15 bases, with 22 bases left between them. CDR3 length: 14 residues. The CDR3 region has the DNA TGTGCCAGCAGTTACCCCGGGACCCCGGGGCCACTGTTCTTC. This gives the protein CASSYPGTPGPLFF.

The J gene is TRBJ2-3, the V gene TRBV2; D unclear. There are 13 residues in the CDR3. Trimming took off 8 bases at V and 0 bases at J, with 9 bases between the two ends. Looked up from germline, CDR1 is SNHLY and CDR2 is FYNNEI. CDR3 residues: CASGHRSTDTQYF. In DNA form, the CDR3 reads TGTGCCAGCGGGCACCGGAGCACAGATACGCAGTATTTT.

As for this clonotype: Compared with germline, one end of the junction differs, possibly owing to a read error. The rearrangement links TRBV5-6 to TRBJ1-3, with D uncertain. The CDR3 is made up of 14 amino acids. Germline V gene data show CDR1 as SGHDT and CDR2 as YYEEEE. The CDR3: CANSLISTGNTIYF. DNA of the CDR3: TGTGCCAACAGCTTGATAAGTACAGGAAACACCATATATTTT.

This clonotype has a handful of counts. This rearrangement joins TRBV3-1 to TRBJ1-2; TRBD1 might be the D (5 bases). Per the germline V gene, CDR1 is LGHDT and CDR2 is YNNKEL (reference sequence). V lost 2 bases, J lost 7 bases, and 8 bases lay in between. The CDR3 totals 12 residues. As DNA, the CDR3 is TGTGCCAGCAGCCAACGGGGGTTTGGCTACACCTTC. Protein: CASSQRGFGYTF.

CDR3 nucleotide sequence: TGTGCCAGCAGCGCGCAGACAGCAAACACTGAAGCTTTCTTT. Its protein product is CASSAQTANTEAFF. This sequence joins TRBV9 and TRBJ1-1; D perhaps matches TRBD1 (5 bases). The V and J ends lost 3 bases and 2 bases respectively, with 11 bases between them. CDR1 and CDR2 from the germline V gene are SGDLS and YYNGEE. The length of the CDR3 is 14 residues.

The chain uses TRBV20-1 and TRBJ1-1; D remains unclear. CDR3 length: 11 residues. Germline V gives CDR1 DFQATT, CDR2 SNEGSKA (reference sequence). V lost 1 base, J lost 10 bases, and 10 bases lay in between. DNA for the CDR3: TGCAGTGCTAGAGGAGGGATCGGAGCTTTCTTT. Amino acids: CSARGGIGAFF.

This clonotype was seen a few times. CDR3 DNA: TGTGCCAGCAGCTCCCTAGCGCCCAGCACAGATACGCAGTATTTT. Residues: CASSSLAPSTDTQYF. The genes are TRBV9 and TRBJ2-3; tentatively, D is TRBD2 (6 bases). The CDR3 extends over 15 amino acids. Trimming took 4 bases from V and 0 from J, leaving 12 bases between them. The germline gives CDR1 SGDLS, CDR2 YYNGEE. The full variable domain, its missing parts supplied by reference TRBV9 and TRBJ2-3, is DSGVTQTPKHLITATGQRVTLRCSPRSGDLSVYWYQQSLDQGLQFLIQYYNGEERAKGNILERFSAQQFPDLHSELNLSSLELGDSALYFCASSSLAPSTDTQYFGPGTRLTVL.

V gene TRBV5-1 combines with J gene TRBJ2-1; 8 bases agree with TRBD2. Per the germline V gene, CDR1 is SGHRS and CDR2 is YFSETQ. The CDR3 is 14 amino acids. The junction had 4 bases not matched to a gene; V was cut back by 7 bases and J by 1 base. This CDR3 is CASSGTSSYNEQFF. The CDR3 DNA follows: TGCGCCAGCTCCGGGACTAGTTCCTACAATGAGCAGTTCTTC.